These T cell receptor beta chains were read from a single sample in a study of response to subunit inactivated influenza vaccine. In TCRdb, the RT-PCR reads were re-called with MiXCR into one record per CDR3 protein. The sample lists some 200,000 distinct CDR3 sequences; 12% were seen once. The data were also submitted as part of a second study, on T cells expressing NK-cell markers.

The material sequenced was CD8+ T cells sorted from PBMCs, taken 11 to 12 days after vaccination. These receptors were taken from a man aged 50 to 60 who received an inactivated influenza vaccine. CDR3s include the opening cysteine and the closing phenylalanine or tryptophan. Fields, in order: D gene, J gene, clone size, V gene, CDR3 DNA, CDR3 protein. A D gene is named only where the DNA matches it firmly. Expanded clones get a size class; other rows say once, few or many, or leave the size out.

D: TRBD2
J: TRBJ2-1
size: few
V: TRBV7-8
DNA: TGTGCCAGCACCCTCCCGATAGCGGGAGGGCCCTTAGACAATGAGCAGTTCTTC
CDR3: CASTLPIAGGPLDNEQFF

D: TRBD2
J: TRBJ2-7
size: .
V: TRBV29-1
DNA: TGCAGCGTTGAAGGGACTAGCGGGAGTAAGATTTACGAGCAGTACTTC
CDR3: CSVEGTSGSKIYEQYF

D: .
J: TRBJ2-1
size: many
V: TRBV12-3/TRBV12-4
DNA: TGTGCCAGCAGTTTTGGGCTAGCAGTTTACAATGAGCAGTTCTTC
CDR3: CASSFGLAVYNEQFF

D: .
J: TRBJ1-2
size: .
V: TRBV4-3
DNA: TGCGCCAGCAGCCATCGACACTTCGAGGAATATGGCTACACCTTC
CDR3: CASSHRHFEEYGYTF

D: .
J: TRBJ2-1
size: few
V: TRBV27
DNA: TGTGCCAGCAGATCGGACTACAATGAGCAGTTCTTC
CDR3: CASRSDYNEQFF

D: TRBD2
J: TRBJ2-7
size: .
V: TRBV7-2
DNA: TGTGCCAGCAGCTTTAGCGGGAGTACCCGCGAGCAGTACTTC
CDR3: CASSFSGSTREQYF

D: .
J: TRBJ1-2
size: many
V: TRBV29-1
DNA: TGCAGCGTGCCTGGAATCTATGGCTACACCTTC
CDR3: CSVPGIYGYTF

D: .
J: TRBJ2-1
size: .
V: TRBV2
DNA: TGTGCCAGCAGTACCGACTCTGGGAGTTACAATGAGCAGTTCTTC
CDR3: CASSTDSGSYNEQFF

D: .
J: TRBJ1-2
size: .
V: TRBV18
DNA: TGTGCCAGCTCACCAACATCAGGAGGGTTCGGCTATGGCTACACCTTC
CDR3: CASSPTSGGFGYGYTF

D: .
J: TRBJ1-3
size: few
V: TRBV2
DNA: TGTGCCAACCGAGCCCCTGGAAACACCATATATTTT
CDR3: CANRAPGNTIYF

D: TRBD2
J: TRBJ2-7
size: .
V: TRBV7-2
DNA: TGTGCCAGCAGCTTGACTAGCGGGAGACTTACCGAGCAGTACTTC
CDR3: CASSLTSGRLTEQYF

D: TRBD2
J: TRBJ2-1
size: few
V: TRBV6-2/TRBV6-3
DNA: TGTGCCAGCAGTTCCAGACTAGCGGGAGCGCATGAGCAGTTCTTC
CDR3: CASSSRLAGAHEQFF

D: .
J: TRBJ1-1
size: few
V: TRBV6-5
DNA: TGTGCCAGCACCCACGGAGCAGGCGCTGAAGCTTTCTTT
CDR3: CASTHGAGAEAFF

D: .
J: TRBJ2-2
size: many
V: TRBV12-3/TRBV12-4
DNA: TGTGCCAGCAGTTTAAAGACAGTCGGGGAGCTGTTTTTT
CDR3: CASSLKTVGELFF

D: TRBD2
J: TRBJ2-7
size: few
V: TRBV4-2
DNA: TGTGCCAGCAGCCAAGAAGGGACTAGCGGGCGCTACGAGCAGTACTTC
CDR3: CASSQEGTSGRYEQYF

D: TRBD1
J: TRBJ2-1
size: many
V: TRBV4-3
DNA: TGCGCCAGCAGCCAAGATCGGACAGGGGACATCTACTACAATGAGCAGTTCTTC
CDR3: CASSQDRTGDIYYNEQFF

D: .
J: TRBJ2-7
size: many
V: TRBV4-1
DNA: TGCGCCAGCAGCCACCTGATGGGGGGACAGAGCTCCTACGAGCAGTACTTC
CDR3: CASSHLMGGQSSYEQYF

D: .
J: TRBJ1-4
size: few
V: TRBV20-1
DNA: TGCAGTGCTAAATTCACAGGTGCAACTAATGAAAAACTGTTTTTT
CDR3: CSAKFTGATNEKLFF

D: .
J: TRBJ1-5
size: many
V: TRBV4-3
DNA: TGCGCCAGCAGCCAAGACATTAGCAATCAGCCCCAGCATTTT
CDR3: CASSQDISNQPQHF

D: TRBD1
J: TRBJ2-5
size: many
V: TRBV12-3/TRBV12-4
DNA: TGTGCCAGCAGTCCCGGGACAGGGGGCTTAGAGACCCAGTACTTC
CDR3: CASSPGTGGLETQYF

D: TRBD2
J: TRBJ2-7
size: few
V: TRBV11-2
DNA: TGTGCCAGCAGCTTATATCCCCTTGGACTAGCGGGGTCCTACGAGCAGTACTTC
CDR3: CASSLYPLGLAGSYEQYF

D: .
J: TRBJ2-5
size: few
V: TRBV27
DNA: TGTGCCAGCAGTTTCGGCGGCGGCGGAGAGACCCAGTACTTC
CDR3: CASSFGGGGETQYF

D: .
J: TRBJ1-1
size: few
V: TRBV6-2/TRBV6-3
DNA: TGTGCCAGCACGGAGAGGGGAGGTATGGCTGAAGCTTTCTTT
CDR3: CASTERGGMAEAFF

D: TRBD1
J: TRBJ2-7
size: few
V: TRBV29-1
DNA: TGCAGCGTTTGTCGGACAGGCGAAGTCTACGAGCAGTACTTC
CDR3: CSVCRTGEVYEQYF

D: TRBD2
J: TRBJ2-1
size: few
V: TRBV19
DNA: TGTGCCAGTAGTATTCTTGCTAGCGGGAGGAATGAGCAGTTCTTC
CDR3: CASSILASGRNEQFF

D: TRBD2
J: TRBJ2-1
size: .
V: TRBV12-5
DNA: TGTGCTAGTGGTTTGGTACAGACTAGCCTACTCGAGGGCAATGAGCAGTTCTTC
CDR3: CASGLVQTSLLEGNEQFF

D: .
J: TRBJ2-2
size: few
V: TRBV27
DNA: TGTGCCAGCAGTTGGGGGACAAAGTTAACCGGGGAGCTGTTTTTT
CDR3: CASSWGTKLTGELFF